The T cell receptor beta chain under discussion was sequenced for a study of neurological immune-mediated disorders. The CDR3 totals 17 residues. CDR1 DFQATT and CDR2 SNEGSKA come from the germline V gene (reference sequence). The ends were cut back, 0 bases at V and 7 bases at J, with 19 bases in the middle. The method for making cDNA was 5'RACE, and it used 10-nucleotide random UMIs. TCRdb reanalysed the 5' RACE reads using MiXCR and keeps one entry per CDR3 protein. This repertoire shows over 45,000 distinct CDR3 sequences, 2.5% to 3.5% found once; its top ten account for roughly 15%. This clonotype was observed many times.

The sequenced sample consisted of PBMCs. V usage is TRBV20-1 and J usage is TRBJ1-6; maybe TRBD1 (6 bases). This TCR derives from a woman aged 45 to 65 with multiple sclerosis. The CDR3 is CSAREDAQGYRNSPLHF. The CDR3, as DNA: TGCAGTGCTAGAGAAGATGCACAGGGATATAGGAATTCACCCCTCCACTTT.